This T cell receptor beta chain was recovered during a study of OX40 agonist ivuxolimab in advanced cancers. Points from the study as a whole: CD4+ and CD8+ blood T cells expanded clonally by week 6 at 0.1 to 3.0 mg/kg. Expanded peripheral T cell antigen specificity was not determined.

Worth noting for this clone: The antigen remains unidentified.

Germline CDR1 is SGHTA and CDR2 is FQGNSA. The junction had 0 bases not matched to a gene; V was cut back by 3 bases and J by 1 base. The CDR3 is 14 amino acids. The method was immunoSEQ multiplex PCR; TCRdb's version includes in-frame clones alone and lacks a portion of them. The sample holds about 75,000 clones, around 86% seen once. Sequences were derived from CD4+ or CD8+ T cells sorted from blood, sampled in a trial of the OX40 agonist ivuxolimab. The chain recombines TRBV7-2 with TRBJ2-7; TRBD2 aligns across 10 bases. This clonotype was sampled from an adult with an advanced solid tumor such as melanoma, head and neck, liver or kidney cancer. This CDR3 is CASSFSGGSYEQYF. CDR3 sequence (DNA): TGTGCCAGCAGCTTTAGCGGGGGGTCCTACGAGCAGTACTTC.